Here is one TCR beta chain with its context. Its antigen is as yet unknown. This record belongs to a study of shared clonotypes between healthy human individuals. Study-wide background: Per donor, CD8 memory used one plate, CD8 naive used two, CD4 memory used three and CD4 naive used three. Findings of the study overall: Memory subsets generally showed smaller estimated richness than naive subsets did.

Trimming removed 1 base from V and 9 bases from J; junction bases left unmatched: 8. CDR1 is SGHRS and CDR2 is YFSETQ in the germline V gene. This CDR3 region has 16 residues. The table came from immunoSEQ multiplex PCR; TCRdb's copy has only in-frame clones and leaves some out. The sample has nearly 750,000 clones; over 60% are singletons. This TCR was recovered from a woman in her thirties in good health. This chain joins TRBV5-1 and TRBJ2-1; TRBD2 matches at 12 bases. Material for sequencing was memory CD4+ T cells sorted from blood. Subset meaning: CD45RA-negative fraction. CDR3 sequence: CASSLSGLAGGREQFF. In nucleotides, the CDR3 is TGCGCCAGCAGCTTGTCGGGTCTAGCGGGAGGGCGTGAGCAGTTCTTC.